This T cell receptor (beta chain) was obtained from a study of blood T cell repertoires in COVID-19. Study summary: Acute and convalescent COVID-19 specimens originated in the United States, Italy and Spain. From T cells, B-cell-depleted T cells, or PBMCs came the material, which was cDNA or gDNA.

This clone was seen only once. This sample also contains other DNA sequences that code for the same CDR3. Repertoires were generated with immunoSEQ multiplex PCR, while TCRdb's copy carries only in-frame clones and drops some. The sample carries 200,000 to 250,000 clones, approximately 90% recorded once. Trimming left V 2 bases short and J 6 bases short, with 15 bases between. The CDR3 has 15 residues. Germline loops: CDR1 SGDLS, CDR2 YYNGEE. The chain joins TRBV9 to TRBJ2-1, with D perhaps matching TRBD2 (7 bases). The receptor comes from a woman between 40 and 55 years old with acute or convalescent COVID-19. Input material: peripheral blood. CDR3 amino acids: CASSVGGGASNEQFF. The DNA of the CDR3 is TGTGCCAGCAGCGTTGGCGGGGGCGCGTCCAATGAGCAGTTCTTC.